The T cell receptor beta chain described here comes from a study of pediatric ulcerative colitis. Study-level results: In rectum, acute severe colitis had expanded clones and less diversity.

V was pared by 9 bases and J by 6 bases, with 15 bases of the junction left unmatched. Germline V lookup: CDR1 SNHLY, CDR2 FYNNEI. The CDR3 covers 15 residues. This clone has only a few counts. Its antigen is still unknown. This was a survey-level run. TCRdb keeps only in-frame clones here, not all; method: immunoSEQ multiplex PCR. This sample yields about 64,000 clones, of which less than 90% are seen a single time; approximately 3.7% belongs to the top ten. Sequencing was performed on blood. The chain uses TRBV2 and TRBJ2-3; 7 positions match TRBD2. This TCR came from a boy younger than 18 with severe ulcerative colitis. In DNA, the CDR3 is TGTGCCAGTGTAGCTGGGACGGGAGCGGGGGATACGCAGTATTTT. It translates to CASVAGTGAGDTQYF.